This passage covers 23 T cell receptor beta chains from one sample sequenced in a study of T cells after yellow fever vaccination (dated by TCRdb to between 2018 and 2021). The treatment or condition tag for this specimen amounts to: live attenuated yellow fever vaccine strain. The library was generated by 5' RACE. Sequenced on an Illumina HiSeq 2500. TCRdb cleaned the public reads at Q25 with fastp, built clones with MiXCR and kept in-frame beta chains. Identical CDR3 proteins give one entry, which carries the most common genes and DNA. The table for this sample lists 29,000 or so distinct CDR3 sequences; about 4.7% of them were counted only once. Clones ranked in the top ten supply approximately 39% of the sample. Source: CD8+ T cells sorted from PBMCs, taken 10 days after the yellow fever booster vaccination. These receptors came from a man aged 30-40 years who received the YFV17D yellow fever vaccine.

This clonotype has a count of ten or more. The V call is TRBV12-3 or TRBV12-4, the J call TRBJ2-1, with 7 bases matching TRBD1. The junction had 4 bases not matched to a gene; V was cut back by 5 bases and J by 3 bases. The CDR3 covers 14 residues. CDR3 amino acids: CASSRTGVYNEQFF. CDR3 DNA: TGTGCCAGCAGTCGGACAGGAGTCTACAATGAGCAGTTCTTC.

This clonotype has a count of ten or more. This chain connects TRBV29-1 to TRBJ2-5; 7 bases match TRBD1. The CDR3 sequence is 12 residues long. Germline CDR1 and CDR2: SQVTM and ANQGSEA. The V gene end was trimmed by 8 bases and the J gene end by 4 bases; junction bases not matched to a gene: 7. CDR3: CSSLPGGETQYF. CDR3 nucleotide sequence: TGCAGCTCCCTACCAGGGGGAGAGACCCAGTACTTC.

There are many counts of this clonotype. The V and J genes are TRBV30 and TRBJ2-5; 10 bases match TRBD2. V was clipped by 5 bases and J by 7 bases; unmatched bases: 7. Germline lookup yields CDR1 GTSNPN and CDR2 SVGIG (reference sequence). CDR3 size: 13 residues. CDR3 in DNA: TGTGCCTGGTCAAGCGGGAGGGCCGCGACCCAGTACTTC. Protein sequence: CAWSSGRAATQYF.

This clonotype has a count of ten or more. The chain combines TRBV5-1 with TRBJ2-3, with D uncertain. The V end lost 0 bases, the J end lost 2 bases, and 16 bases lay between the germline ends. This CDR3 has 17 residues. Germline values: CDR1 SGHRS, CDR2 YFSETQ. CDR3 nucleotide sequence: TGCGCCAGCAGCTTGGCGGGTTTAGCCCTAATCACAGATACGCAGTATTTT. Amino acids: CASSLAGLALITDTQYF.

Ten or more counts support this clonotype. This chain joins TRBV14 and TRBJ2-2, with D possibly TRBD1 on 6 matching bases. Germline values: CDR1 SGHDN, CDR2 FVKESK. This CDR3 spans 15 amino acids. V was pared by 4 bases and J by 0 bases, with 9 bases between. The CDR3 reads CASSRGTSNTGELFF. Here the CDR3 DNA reads TGTGCCAGCAGCCGGGGGACATCGAACACCGGGGAGCTGTTTTTT.

This clonotype was found many times. The rearrangement joins TRBV20-1 to TRBJ2-7; D remains unclear. The germline V gene has CDR1 DFQATT and CDR2 SNEGSKA (reference sequence). The V end was cut by 0 bases, the J end by 1 base, with 7 bases between. The CDR3 totals 13 residues. The CDR3 loop is CSARDPESYEQYF. CDR3 sequence (DNA): TGCAGTGCTAGAGATCCCGAATCCTACGAGCAGTACTTC.

This clonotype came up many times. V gene TRBV9 combines with J gene TRBJ2-1, with D perhaps matching TRBD2 (5 bases). The CDR3 length is 15 residues. V was trimmed by 2 bases and J by 2 bases, leaving 11 bases between them. CDR1 and CDR2 (germline): SGDLS, YYNGEE. The CDR3, as DNA: TGTGCCAGCAGCGTCGGCGGGCCTACCTACAATGAGCAGTTCTTC. Its protein is CASSVGGPTYNEQFF. Combining the CDR3 with reference TRBV9 and TRBJ2-1 gives the whole variable domain DSGVTQTPKHLITATGQRVTLRCSPRSGDLSVYWYQQSLDQGLQFLIQYYNGEERAKGNILERFSAQQFPDLHSELNLSSLELGDSALYFCASSVGGPTYNEQFFGPGTRLTVL.

This clonotype was counted ten times or more. The V gene is TRBV9, the J gene TRBJ2-5; D call uncertain. V was clipped by 3 bases and J by 5 bases, with 17 bases between them. CDR1 is SGDLS and CDR2 is YYNGEE in the germline V gene. The CDR3 consists of 15 residues. The CDR3 loop is CASSGYDSRGETQYF. The DNA of the CDR3 is TGTGCCAGCAGCGGATACGACTCCCGTGGGGAGACCCAGTACTTC.

This clonotype was detected many times. V gene TRBV27 combines with J gene TRBJ2-3; no clear D gene. In germline, CDR1 is MNHEY, CDR2 SMNVEV (reference sequence). Trimming took off 8 bases at V and 1 base at J, with 4 bases between the two ends. This CDR3 spans 11 amino acids. CDR3 in amino acids: CASWGTDTQYF. For the CDR3, the DNA is TGTGCCAGCTGGGGCACAGATACGCAGTATTTT.

This clonotype was found many times. The chain is built from TRBV29-1 and TRBJ2-1; 9 bases match TRBD2. The CDR3 has 15 residues. J gave up 7 bases and V 0 bases, and 7 bases lay outside the gene matches. Germline CDR1 and CDR2: SQVTM and ANQGSEA. As DNA, the CDR3 is TGCAGCGTTGAAGATCCCAGCGGGAGGTGGAATGAGCAGTTCTTC. It is translated as CSVEDPSGRWNEQFF.

This clonotype was recorded many times. The chain is built from TRBV7-2 and TRBJ2-5; TRBD2 agrees at 13 bases. The germline gives CDR1 SGHTA, CDR2 FQGNSA. The CDR3 is made up of 14 amino acids. The J segment lost 2 bases and the V segment lost 6 bases, leaving 0 bases of the junction unmatched. CDR3 bases: TGTGCCAGCAGGGGACTAGCGGGACAAGAGACCCAGTACTTC. As protein: CASRGLAGQETQYF.

This clonotype came up many times. V usage is TRBV15 and J usage is TRBJ1-4; 8 nucleotides align to TRBD1. With V trimmed by 6 bases and J by 4 bases, 7 bases remained unmatched. The CDR3 runs 15 residues. CDR1 and CDR2 from the germline V gene are LNHNV and YYDKDF (reference sequence). Written as DNA, the CDR3 is TGTGCCACCAGTTTGGGACAGGCTTATAATGAAAAACTGTTTTTT. Residues: CATSLGQAYNEKLFF.

This clonotype has ten or more counts. The rearrangement joins TRBV12-3 or TRBV12-4 to TRBJ2-7; TRBD2 is a possible D gene (5 bases). The germline V and J ends were trimmed by 3 bases and 3 bases, with 24 bases remaining between them. The CDR3 consists of 18 residues. The CDR3 reads CASSFVIGDGTKFYEQYF. For the CDR3, the DNA is TGTGCCAGCAGTTTCGTTATCGGGGATGGAACGAAATTCTACGAGCAGTACTTC.

The sample holds many counts of this clonotype. The gene calls are TRBV7-6 and TRBJ2-1, with a possible D match to TRBD2 (5 bases). The CDR3 is 14 amino acids. Between the trimmed V and J ends, which lost 1 base and 5 bases, there was a span of 9 bases. Germline CDR1 reads SGHVS; CDR2 reads FNYEAQ. Here the CDR3 reads CASSLVQRDNEQFF. CDR3 nucleotide sequence: TGTGCCAGCAGCTTAGTTCAGAGGGACAATGAGCAGTTCTTC.

This clonotype came up many times. V is TRBV13 and J is TRBJ2-7; 10 nucleotides agree with TRBD2. CDR1 PRHDT and CDR2 FYEKMQ come from the germline V gene (reference sequence). CDR3 size: 15 residues. J lost 0 bases, V lost 5 bases, and 4 bases had no gene match. The DNA of the CDR3 is TGTGCCAGCAGCCCGAGCGGGAGGGGCTCCTACGAGCAGTACTTC. Protein: CASSPSGRGSYEQYF.

The sample holds many counts of this clonotype. The rearrangement uses TRBV23-1 and TRBJ2-7, with 9 bases lining up with TRBD2. TRBV23-1 has ORF status, its function being uncertain. The ends lost 6 bases at V and 3 bases at J; junction bases unmatched: 21. The length of the CDR3 is 19 residues. The CDR3 DNA sequence: TGCGCCAGCAGCACCTGGGGCGGGAGGGTACCCCTTAGCTTCTACGAGCAGTACTTC. Amino acid sequence: CASSTWGGRVPLSFYEQYF.

This clonotype was found many times. The V and J genes are TRBV20-1 and TRBJ2-5; D may match TRBD1 or TRBD2 (5 bases each). V lost 6 bases to trimming and J lost 5 bases, with 13 bases between them. From germline, CDR1 is DFQATT and CDR2 SNEGSKA (reference sequence). The CDR3 sequence is 12 residues long. CDR3 in DNA: TGCAGTGCAGCGGACACATGGGAGACCCAGTACTTC. This translates into CSAADTWETQYF.

This clonotype was observed many times. V is TRBV20-1 and J is TRBJ2-7; unclear D gene. Germline CDR1 and CDR2: DFQATT and SNEGSKA (reference sequence). The CDR3 sequence is 12 residues long. Trimming took off 0 bases at V and 3 bases at J, with 6 bases between the two ends. CDR3 sequence reads: CSARDAGYEQYF. The CDR3 region has the DNA TGCAGTGCTAGAGACGCTGGCTACGAGCAGTACTTC.

This clonotype ranks as large (0.1 to 1%). The chain is built from TRBV29-1 and TRBJ2-5; no firm D call. V was trimmed by 1 base and J by 1 base, leaving 4 bases between them. This CDR3 spans 12 amino acids. The germline V gene encodes CDR1 SQVTM and CDR2 ANQGSEA. As DNA, the CDR3 is TGCAGCGTTGAAGGCACCCAAGAGACCCAGTACTTC. Its protein product is CSVEGTQETQYF.

This chain uses TRBV7-9 with TRBJ1-1, with D hard to call. Germline assignment: CDR1 SEHNR and CDR2 FQNEAQ (reference sequence). CDR3 length: 13 residues. Trimming cost V 9 bases and J 5 bases, with 16 bases left between them. The CDR3 spells CARSPGWGTEAFF. DNA of the CDR3: TGTGCCAGGAGCCCTGGGTGGGGAACTGAAGCTTTCTTT.

The sample holds many counts of this clonotype. The chain joins TRBV3-1 to TRBJ2-7; tentative D call: TRBD1 (6 bases). Germline lookup yields CDR1 LGHDT and CDR2 YNNKEL (reference sequence). The ends were cut back, 4 bases at V and 0 bases at J, with 13 bases in the middle. CDR3 size: 15 residues. The CDR3 loop reads CASSPRQGYSYEQYF. The CDR3 DNA follows: TGTGCCAGCAGCCCGAGGCAGGGGTACTCCTACGAGCAGTACTTC.

A remark on this clonotype: A much larger clone lies a single base off, so this may be a read error. The V gene is TRBV12-3 or TRBV12-4, the J gene TRBJ2-3; 9 bases align to TRBD2. The CDR3 length is 16 residues. The CDR3 region has the DNA TGTGTCAGCAGTTTGCGGGAGGGCGGGCGGACAGATACGCAGTATTTT. Amino acid sequence: CVSSLREGGRTDTQYF.

In its sample, this clonotype was seen many times. The rearrangement links TRBV7-9 to TRBJ2-3; D assignment may be TRBD1 or TRBD2 (5 bases each). The CDR3 covers 15 residues. The V gene's germline CDR1 is SEHNR and CDR2 FQNEAQ (reference sequence). The V end was cut by 5 bases, the J end by 0 bases, with 12 bases between. CDR3 bases: TGTGCCAGCAGCCGCCCCGGGGCAAGCACAGATACGCAGTATTTT. It yields the protein CASSRPGASTDTQYF.